This TCR beta chain derives from a study of control samples from healthy donors and cancer patients. Here immunoSEQ multiplex PCR was the method, and the copy in TCRdb shows in-frame clones only, minus some. The sample carries around 20,000 clones, approximately 90% recorded once. The germline V gene has CDR1 SGHDT and CDR2 YYEEEE. V dropped 2 bases and J dropped 5 bases, with 5 bases sitting between them. The CDR3 runs to 12 residues. Sequenced material: PBMCs. The chain couples TRBV5-6 to TRBJ2-4; D gene ambiguous. This clonotype was sampled from a woman aged 60-70 years with head and neck cancer. The CDR3 spells CASSLRQNIQYF. In DNA form, the CDR3 reads TGTGCCAGCAGCTTAAGGCAAAACATTCAGTACTTC.